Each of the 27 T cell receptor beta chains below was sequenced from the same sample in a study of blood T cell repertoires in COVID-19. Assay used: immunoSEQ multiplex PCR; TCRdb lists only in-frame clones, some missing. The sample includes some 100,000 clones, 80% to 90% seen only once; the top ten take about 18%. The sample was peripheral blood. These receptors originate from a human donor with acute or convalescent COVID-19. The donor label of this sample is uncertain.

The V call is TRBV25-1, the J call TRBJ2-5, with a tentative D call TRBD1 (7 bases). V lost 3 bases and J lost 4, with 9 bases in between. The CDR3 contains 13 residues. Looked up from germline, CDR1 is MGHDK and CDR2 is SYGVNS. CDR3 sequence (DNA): TGTGCCAGCAGTGACCAGGGGGGAGAGACCCAGTACTTC. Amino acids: CASSDQGGETQYF.

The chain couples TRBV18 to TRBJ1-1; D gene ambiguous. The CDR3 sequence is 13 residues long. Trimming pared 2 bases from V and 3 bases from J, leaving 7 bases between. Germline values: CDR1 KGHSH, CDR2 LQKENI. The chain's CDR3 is CASSPAEYTEAFF. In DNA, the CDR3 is TGTGCCAGCTCACCAGCGGAGTACACTGAAGCTTTCTTT.

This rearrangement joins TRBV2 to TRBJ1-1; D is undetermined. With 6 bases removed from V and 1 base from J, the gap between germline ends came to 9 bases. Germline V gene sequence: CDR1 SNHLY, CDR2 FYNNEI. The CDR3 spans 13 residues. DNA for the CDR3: TGTGCCAGCAGCTTTACAGCGAACACTGAAGCTTTCTTT. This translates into CASSFTANTEAFF.

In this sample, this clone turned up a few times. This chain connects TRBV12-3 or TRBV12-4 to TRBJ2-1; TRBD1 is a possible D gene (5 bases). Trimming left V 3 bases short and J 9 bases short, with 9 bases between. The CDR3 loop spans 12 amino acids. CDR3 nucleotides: TGTGCCAGCAGTTTCCCCCAGGGTGAGCAGTTCTTC. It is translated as CASSFPQGEQFF.

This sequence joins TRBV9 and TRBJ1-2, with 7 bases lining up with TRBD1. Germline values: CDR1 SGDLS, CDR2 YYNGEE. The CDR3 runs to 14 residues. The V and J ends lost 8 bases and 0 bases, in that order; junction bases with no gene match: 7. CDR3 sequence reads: CASGTGVPNYGYTF. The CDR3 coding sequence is TGTGCCAGTGGAACAGGGGTTCCTAACTATGGCTACACCTTC.

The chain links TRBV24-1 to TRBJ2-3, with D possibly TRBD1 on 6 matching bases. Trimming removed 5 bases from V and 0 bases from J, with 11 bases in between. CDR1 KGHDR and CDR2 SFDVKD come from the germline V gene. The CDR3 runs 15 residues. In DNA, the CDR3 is TGTGCCACCAGTGTTACAGGGACGAGCACAGATACGCAGTATTTT. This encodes CATSVTGTSTDTQYF.

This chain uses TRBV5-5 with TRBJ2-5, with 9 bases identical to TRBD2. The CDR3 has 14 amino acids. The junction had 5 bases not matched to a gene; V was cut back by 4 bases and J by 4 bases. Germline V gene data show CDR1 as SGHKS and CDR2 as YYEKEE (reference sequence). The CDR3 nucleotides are TGTGCCAGCAGCGGCGGGGGGGCCGGAGAGACCCAGTACTTC. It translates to CASSGGGAGETQYF.

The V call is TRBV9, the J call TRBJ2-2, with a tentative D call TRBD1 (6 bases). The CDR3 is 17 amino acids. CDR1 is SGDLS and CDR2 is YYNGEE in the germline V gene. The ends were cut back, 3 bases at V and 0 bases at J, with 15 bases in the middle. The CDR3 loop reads CASSDNRAEANTGELFF. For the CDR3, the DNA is TGTGCCAGCAGCGATAACAGGGCAGAGGCGAACACCGGGGAGCTGTTTTTT. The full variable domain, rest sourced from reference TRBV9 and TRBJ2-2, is DSGVTQTPKHLITATGQRVTLRCSPRSGDLSVYWYQQSLDQGLQFLIQYYNGEERAKGNILERFSAQQFPDLHSELNLSSLELGDSALYFCASSDNRAEANTGELFFGEGSRLTVL.

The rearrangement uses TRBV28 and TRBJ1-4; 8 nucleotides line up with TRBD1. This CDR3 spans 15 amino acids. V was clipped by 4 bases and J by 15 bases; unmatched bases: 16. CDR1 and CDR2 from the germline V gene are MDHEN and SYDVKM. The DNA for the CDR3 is TGTGCCAGCAGTTCATCCGGGACAGGTAATGACGTGGTGTTTTTT. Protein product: CASSSSGTGNDVVFF.

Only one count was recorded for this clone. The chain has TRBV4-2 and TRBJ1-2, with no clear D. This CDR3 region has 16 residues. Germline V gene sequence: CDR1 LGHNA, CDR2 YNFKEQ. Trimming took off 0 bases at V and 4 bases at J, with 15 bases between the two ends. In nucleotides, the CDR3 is TGTGCCAGCAGCCAAGAGGCGGATAGCATGTTCTATGGCTACACCTTC. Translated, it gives CASSQEADSMFYGYTF.

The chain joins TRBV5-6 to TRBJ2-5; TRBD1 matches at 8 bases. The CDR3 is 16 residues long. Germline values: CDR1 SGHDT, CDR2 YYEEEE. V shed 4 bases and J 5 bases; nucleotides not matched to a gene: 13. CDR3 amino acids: CASSPPQGARGETQYF. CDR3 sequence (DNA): TGTGCCAGCAGCCCTCCCCAGGGGGCGCGTGGGGAGACCCAGTACTTC. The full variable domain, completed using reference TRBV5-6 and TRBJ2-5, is DAGVTQSPTHLIKTRGQQVTLRCSPKSGHDTVSWYQQALGQGPQFIFQYYEEEERQRGNFPDRFSGHQFPNYSSELNVNALLLGDSALYLCASSPPQGARGETQYFGPGTRLLVL.

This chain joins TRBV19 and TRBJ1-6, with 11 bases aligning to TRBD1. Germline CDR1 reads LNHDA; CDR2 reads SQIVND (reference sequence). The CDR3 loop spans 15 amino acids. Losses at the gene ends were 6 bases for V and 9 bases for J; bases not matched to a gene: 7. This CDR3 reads CASSRGTGGRSPLHF. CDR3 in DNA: TGTGCCAGTAGCCGTGGGACAGGGGGTCGTTCACCCCTCCACTTT.

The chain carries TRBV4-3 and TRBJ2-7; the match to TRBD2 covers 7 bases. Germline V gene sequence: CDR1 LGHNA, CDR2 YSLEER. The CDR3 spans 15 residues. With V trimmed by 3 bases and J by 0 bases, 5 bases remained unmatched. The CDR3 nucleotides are TGCGCCAGCAGCCAGAGGGCTAGCGGCTCCTACGAGCAGTACTTC. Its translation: CASSQRASGSYEQYF.

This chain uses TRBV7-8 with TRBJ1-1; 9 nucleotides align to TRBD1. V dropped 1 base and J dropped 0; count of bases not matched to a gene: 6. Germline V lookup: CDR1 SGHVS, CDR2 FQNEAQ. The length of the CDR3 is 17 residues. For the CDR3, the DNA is TGTGCCAGCAGCTTAGATCGGACAGGGGTTTTGAACACTGAAGCTTTCTTT. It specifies CASSLDRTGVLNTEAFF.

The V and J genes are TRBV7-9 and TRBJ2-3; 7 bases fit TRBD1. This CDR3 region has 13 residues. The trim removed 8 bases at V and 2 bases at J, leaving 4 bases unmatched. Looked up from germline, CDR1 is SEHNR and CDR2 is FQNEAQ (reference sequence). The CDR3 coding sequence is TGTGCCAGCTTGGGACAGATCACAGATACGCAGTATTTT. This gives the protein CASLGQITDTQYF. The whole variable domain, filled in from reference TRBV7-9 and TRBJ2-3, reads DTGVSQNPRHKITKRGQNVTFRCDPISEHNRLYWYRQTLGQGPEFLTYFQNEAQLEKSRLLSDRFSAERPKGSFSTLEIQRTEQGDSAMYLCASLGQITDTQYFGPGTRLTVL.

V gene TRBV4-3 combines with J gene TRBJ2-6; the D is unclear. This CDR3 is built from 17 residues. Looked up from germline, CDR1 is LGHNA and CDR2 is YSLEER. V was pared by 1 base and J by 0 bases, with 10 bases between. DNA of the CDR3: TGCGCCAGCAGCCAAGCCCAGGTTACCTCTGGGGCCAACGTCCTGACTTTC. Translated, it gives CASSQAQVTSGANVLTF.

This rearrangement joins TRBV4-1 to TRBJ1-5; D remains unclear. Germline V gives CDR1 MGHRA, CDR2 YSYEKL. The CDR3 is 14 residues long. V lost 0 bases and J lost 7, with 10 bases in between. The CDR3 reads CASSQDSGLQPQHF. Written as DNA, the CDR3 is TGCGCCAGCAGCCAAGATAGCGGGTTACAGCCCCAGCATTTT.

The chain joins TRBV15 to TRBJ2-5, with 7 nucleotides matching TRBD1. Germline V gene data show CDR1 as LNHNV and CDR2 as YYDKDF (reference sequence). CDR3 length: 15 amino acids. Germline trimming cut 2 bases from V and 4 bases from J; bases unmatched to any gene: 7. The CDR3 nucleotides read TGTGCCACCAGCAGATCGCCGGGACAGAGAGAGACCCAGTACTTC. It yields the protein CATSRSPGQRETQYF.

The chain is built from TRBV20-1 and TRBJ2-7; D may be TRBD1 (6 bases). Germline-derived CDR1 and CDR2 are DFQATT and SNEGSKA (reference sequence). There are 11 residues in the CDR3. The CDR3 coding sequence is TGCAGGGGGGCCAACTCCTACGAGCAGTACTTC. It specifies CRGANSYEQYF.

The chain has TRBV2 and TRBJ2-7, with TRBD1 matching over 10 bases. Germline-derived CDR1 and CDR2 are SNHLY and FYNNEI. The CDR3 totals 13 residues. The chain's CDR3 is CAPNGTGVEEQYF. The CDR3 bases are TGTGCACCTAATGGGACAGGGGTAGAAGAGCAGTACTTC.

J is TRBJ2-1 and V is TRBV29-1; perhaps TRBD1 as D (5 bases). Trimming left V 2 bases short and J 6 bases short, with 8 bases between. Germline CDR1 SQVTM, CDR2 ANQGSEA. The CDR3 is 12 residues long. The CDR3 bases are TGCAGCGTTGAAAGACAGAGCAATGAGCAGTTCTTC. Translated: CSVERQSNEQFF.

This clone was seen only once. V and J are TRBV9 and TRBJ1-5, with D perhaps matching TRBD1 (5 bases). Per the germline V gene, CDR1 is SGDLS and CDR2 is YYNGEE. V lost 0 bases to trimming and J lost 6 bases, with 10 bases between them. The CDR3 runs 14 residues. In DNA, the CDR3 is TGTGCCAGCAGCGTAGCCAGGGAGGCTCAGCCCCAGCATTTT. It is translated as CASSVAREAQPQHF.

The DNA of the CDR3 is TGTGCCAGCAGTTTAGTCGAGGGGGGGTTGGCTTTCTTT. Residues: CASSLVEGGLAFF. V usage is TRBV12-3 or TRBV12-4 and J usage is TRBJ1-1; TRBD1 is a possible D gene (6 bases). The V end was cut by 1 base, the J end by 11 bases, with 14 bases between. This CDR3 has 13 amino acids.

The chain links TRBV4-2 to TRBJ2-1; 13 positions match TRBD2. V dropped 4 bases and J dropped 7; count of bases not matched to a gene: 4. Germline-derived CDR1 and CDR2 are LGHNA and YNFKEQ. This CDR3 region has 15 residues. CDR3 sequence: CASSPRTSGSNEQFF. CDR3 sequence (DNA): TGTGCCAGCAGCCCCCGGACTAGCGGGAGTAATGAGCAGTTCTTC.

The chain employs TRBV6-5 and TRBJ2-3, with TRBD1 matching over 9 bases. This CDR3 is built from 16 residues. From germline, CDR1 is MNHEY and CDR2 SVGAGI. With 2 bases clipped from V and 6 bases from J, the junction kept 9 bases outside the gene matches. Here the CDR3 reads CASSYDRGTRGDTQYF. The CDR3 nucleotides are TGTGCCAGCAGTTACGACAGGGGGACCCGCGGGGATACGCAGTATTTT.

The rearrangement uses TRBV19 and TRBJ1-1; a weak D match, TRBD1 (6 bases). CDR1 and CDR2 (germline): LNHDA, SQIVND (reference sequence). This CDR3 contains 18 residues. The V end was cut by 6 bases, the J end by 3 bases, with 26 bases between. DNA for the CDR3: TGTGCCAGTAGAGGCTATGGGGGCAGGGGTTCCGGTGACACTGAAGCTTTCTTT. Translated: CASRGYGGRGSGDTEAFF.

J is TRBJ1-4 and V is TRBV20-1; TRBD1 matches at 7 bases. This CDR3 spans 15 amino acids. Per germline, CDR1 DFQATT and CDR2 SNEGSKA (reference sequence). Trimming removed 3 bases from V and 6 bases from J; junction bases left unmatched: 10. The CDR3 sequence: CSASRGTVKDEKLFF. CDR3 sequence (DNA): TGCAGTGCTAGTAGAGGGACAGTCAAGGATGAAAAACTGTTTTTT.